This T cell receptor (beta chain) was profiled in a study of control samples from healthy donors and cancer patients. Produced via immunoSEQ multiplex PCR; TCRdb's table is partial and in-frame only. This table has 150,000 or so clones, just under 95% appearing once. The CDR3 runs 14 residues. Deletions cut 1 base from V and 4 bases from J, with 8 bases between. The germline V gene has CDR1 KGHSH and CDR2 LQKENI. Sequences were obtained from blood. The rearrangement uses TRBV18 and TRBJ1-5; tentative D call: TRBD1 (5 bases). The receptor comes from a woman in her sixties in good health. CDR3 sequence: CASSPRQSNQPQHF. The DNA of the CDR3 is TGTGCCAGCTCACCACGACAGTCGAATCAGCCCCAGCATTTT.